This TCR beta chain was sequenced for a study of T cells expressing NK-cell markers. Across the study: It was from sorted CD3+CD56+NKG2C+, CD3+CD56+NKG2C- and CD3+CD56-NKG2C+ T cells that TCR beta repertoires came.

TCRdb reprocessed the 5' RACE reads, with one entry per CDR3 protein and no DNA. The sample holds roughly 280,000 distinct CDR3 sequences. CDR1 is SGHAT and CDR2 is FQNNGV in the germline V gene. CDR3 length equals 14 residues. This receptor was obtained from a man aged 18 to 30 in good health. Material: blood T cells: a sorted CD56 or NKG2C T cell subset, CD4+ or CD8+ T cells, or bulk PBMC T cells (not recorded which). The chain has TRBV11-2 and TRBJ2-3; as DNA is missing, the TRBD1 call by TCRdb cannot be tested. CDR3 sequence: CASSDRDGADTQYF.